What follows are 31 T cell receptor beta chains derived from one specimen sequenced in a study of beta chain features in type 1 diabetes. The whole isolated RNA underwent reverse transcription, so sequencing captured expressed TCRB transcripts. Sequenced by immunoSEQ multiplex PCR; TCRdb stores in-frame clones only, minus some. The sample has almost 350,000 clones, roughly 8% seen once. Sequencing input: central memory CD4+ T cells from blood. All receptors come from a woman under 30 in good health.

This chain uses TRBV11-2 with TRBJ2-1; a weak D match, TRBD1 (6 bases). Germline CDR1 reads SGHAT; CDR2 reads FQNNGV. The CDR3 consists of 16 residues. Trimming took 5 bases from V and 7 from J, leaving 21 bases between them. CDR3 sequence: CASSPGARGGWNEQFF. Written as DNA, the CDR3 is TGTGCCAGCAGCCCAGGGGCCCGAGGGGGTTGGAATGAGCAGTTCTTC.

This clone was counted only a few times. CDR3 amino acids: CAISLTGMNTEAFF. The CDR3 nucleotides read TGTGCCATCAGTTTGACAGGAATGAACACTGAAGCTTTCTTT. The rearrangement uses TRBV10-3 and TRBJ1-1, with D perhaps TRBD1 (6 bases). Trimming took 5 bases from V and 0 from J, leaving 10 bases between them. Per the germline V gene, CDR1 is ENHRY and CDR2 is SYGVKD. The CDR3 has 14 amino acids.

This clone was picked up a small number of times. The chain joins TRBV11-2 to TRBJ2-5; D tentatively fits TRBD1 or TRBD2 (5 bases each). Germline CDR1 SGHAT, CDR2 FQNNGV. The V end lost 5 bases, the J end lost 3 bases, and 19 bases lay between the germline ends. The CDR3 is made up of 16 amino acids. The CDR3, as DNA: TGTGCCAGCAGCCTACTCCGGGGCGCCTACAAAGAGACCCAGTACTTC. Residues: CASSLLRGAYKETQYF.

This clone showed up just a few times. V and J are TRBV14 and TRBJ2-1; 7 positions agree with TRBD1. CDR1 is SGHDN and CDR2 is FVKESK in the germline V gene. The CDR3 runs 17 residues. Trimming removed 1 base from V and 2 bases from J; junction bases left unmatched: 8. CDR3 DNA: TGTGCCAGCAGCCAAGGGATCTGGCAGGGGGCCTACAATGAGCAGTTCTTC. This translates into CASSQGIWQGAYNEQFF.

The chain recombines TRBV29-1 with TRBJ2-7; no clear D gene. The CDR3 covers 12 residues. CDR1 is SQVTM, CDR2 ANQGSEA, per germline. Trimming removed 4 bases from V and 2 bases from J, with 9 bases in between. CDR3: CSVGNTPYEQYF. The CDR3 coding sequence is TGCAGCGTTGGTAACACCCCCTACGAGCAGTACTTC.

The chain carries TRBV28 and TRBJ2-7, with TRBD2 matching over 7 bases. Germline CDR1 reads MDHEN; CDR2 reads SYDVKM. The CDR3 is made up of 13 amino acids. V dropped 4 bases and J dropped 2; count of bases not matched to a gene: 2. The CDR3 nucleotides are TGTGCCAGCAGTTCGGGGGGAACCTACGAGCAGTACTTC. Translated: CASSSGGTYEQYF.

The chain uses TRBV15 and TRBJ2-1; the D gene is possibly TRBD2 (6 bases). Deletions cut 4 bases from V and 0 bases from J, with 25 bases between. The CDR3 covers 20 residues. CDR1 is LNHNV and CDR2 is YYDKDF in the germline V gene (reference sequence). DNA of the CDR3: TGTGCCACCAGCACCACAGGAGGGTTGGCTAACAACCGCTCCTACAATGAGCAGTTCTTC. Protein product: CATSTTGGLANNRSYNEQFF.

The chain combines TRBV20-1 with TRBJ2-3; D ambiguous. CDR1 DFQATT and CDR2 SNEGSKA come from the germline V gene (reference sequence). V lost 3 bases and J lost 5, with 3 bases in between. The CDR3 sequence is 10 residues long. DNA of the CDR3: TGCAGTGCTAGCGGAGATACGCAGTATTTT. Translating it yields CSASGDTQYF.

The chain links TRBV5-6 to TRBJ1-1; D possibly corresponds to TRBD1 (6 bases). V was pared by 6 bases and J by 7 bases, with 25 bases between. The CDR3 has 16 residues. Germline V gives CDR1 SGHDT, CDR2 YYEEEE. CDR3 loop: CASNDLGLAGHLEAFF. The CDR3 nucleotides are TGTGCCAGCAATGATCTTGGTCTTGCGGGACACCTTGAAGCTTTCTTT.

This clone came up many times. The CDR3 reads CASSQYASGRFDEQYF. The CDR3 nucleotides read TGTGCCAGCAGCCAATATGCTAGCGGGAGGTTCGACGAGCAGTACTTC. The V call is TRBV16, the J call TRBJ2-7, with 11 bases aligning to TRBD2. Losses at the gene ends were 1 base for V and 5 bases for J; bases not matched to a gene: 7. The CDR3 loop spans 16 amino acids. Germline CDR1 reads KGHSY; CDR2 reads FQNENV. Together with reference TRBV16 and TRBJ2-7, the CDR3 gives the full variable domain: GEEVAQTPKHLVRGEGQKAKLYCAPIKGHSYVFWYQQVLKNEFKFLISFQNENVFDETGMPKERFSAKCLPNSPCSLEIQATKLEDSAVYFCASSQYASGRFDEQYFGPGTRLTVT.

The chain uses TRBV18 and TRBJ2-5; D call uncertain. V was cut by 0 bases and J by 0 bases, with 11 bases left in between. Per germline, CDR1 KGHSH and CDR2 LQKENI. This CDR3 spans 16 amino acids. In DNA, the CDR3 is TGTGCCAGCTCACCACCTGTTCGCGCGGACCAAGAGACCCAGTACTTC. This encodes CASSPPVRADQETQYF. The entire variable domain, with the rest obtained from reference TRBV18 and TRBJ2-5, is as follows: NAGVMQNPRHLVRRRGQEARLRCSPMKGHSHVYWYRQLPEEGLKFMVYLQKENIIDESGMPKERFSAEFPKEGPSILRIQQVVRGDSAAYFCASSPPVRADQETQYFGPGTRLLVL.

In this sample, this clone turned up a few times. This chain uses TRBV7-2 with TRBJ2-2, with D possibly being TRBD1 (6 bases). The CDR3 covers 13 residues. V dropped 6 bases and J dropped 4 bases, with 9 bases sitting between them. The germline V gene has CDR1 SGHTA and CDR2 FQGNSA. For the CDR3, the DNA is TGTGCCAGCAGACAGGGTTCCACCGGGGAGCTGTTTTTT. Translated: CASRQGSTGELFF.

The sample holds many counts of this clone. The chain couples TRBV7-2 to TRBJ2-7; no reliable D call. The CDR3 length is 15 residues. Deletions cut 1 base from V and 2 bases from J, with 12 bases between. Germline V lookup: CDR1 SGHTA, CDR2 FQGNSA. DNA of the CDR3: TGTGCCAGCAGCTTAGTTGCGACTCAAACCTACGAGCAGTACTTC. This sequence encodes CASSLVATQTYEQYF.

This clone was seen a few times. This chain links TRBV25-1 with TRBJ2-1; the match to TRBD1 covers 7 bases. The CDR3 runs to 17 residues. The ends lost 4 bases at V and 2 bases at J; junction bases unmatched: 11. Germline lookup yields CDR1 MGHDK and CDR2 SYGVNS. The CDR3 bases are TGTGCCAGCAGTGCCACACGGGACAGCCTAACCTACAATGAGCAGTTCTTC. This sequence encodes CASSATRDSLTYNEQFF.

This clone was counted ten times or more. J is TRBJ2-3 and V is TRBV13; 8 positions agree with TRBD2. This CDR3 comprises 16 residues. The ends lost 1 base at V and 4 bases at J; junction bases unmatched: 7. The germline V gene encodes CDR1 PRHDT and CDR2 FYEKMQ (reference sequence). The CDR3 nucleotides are TGTGCCAGCAGCTTAGATATGGCGGGAGGTCCAGATACGCAGTATTTT. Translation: CASSLDMAGGPDTQYF.

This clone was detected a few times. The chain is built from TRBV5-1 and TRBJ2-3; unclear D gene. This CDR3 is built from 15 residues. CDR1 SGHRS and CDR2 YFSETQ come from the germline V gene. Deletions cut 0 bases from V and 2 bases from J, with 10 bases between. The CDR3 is CASSLGTPYTDTQYF. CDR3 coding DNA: TGCGCCAGCAGCTTGGGTACCCCTTACACAGATACGCAGTATTTT.

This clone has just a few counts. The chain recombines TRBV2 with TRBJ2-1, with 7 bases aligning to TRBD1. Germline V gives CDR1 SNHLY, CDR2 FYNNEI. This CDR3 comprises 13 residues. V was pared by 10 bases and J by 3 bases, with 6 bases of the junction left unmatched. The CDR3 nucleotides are TGTGCCACTGACCGGGACAGCTACAATGAGCAGTTCTTC. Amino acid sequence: CATDRDSYNEQFF.

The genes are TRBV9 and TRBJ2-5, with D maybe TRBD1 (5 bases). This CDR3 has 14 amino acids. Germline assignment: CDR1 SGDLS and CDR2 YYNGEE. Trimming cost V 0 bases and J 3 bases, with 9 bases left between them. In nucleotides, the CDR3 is TGTGCCAGCAGCGTAGTCCCAGGGAAAGAGACCCAGTACTTC. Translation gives CASSVVPGKETQYF.

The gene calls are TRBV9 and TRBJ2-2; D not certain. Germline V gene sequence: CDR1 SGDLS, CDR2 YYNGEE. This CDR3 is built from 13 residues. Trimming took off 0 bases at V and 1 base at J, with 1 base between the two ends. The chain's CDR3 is CASSVENTGELFF. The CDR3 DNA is TGTGCCAGCAGCGTAGAGAACACCGGGGAGCTGTTTTTT.

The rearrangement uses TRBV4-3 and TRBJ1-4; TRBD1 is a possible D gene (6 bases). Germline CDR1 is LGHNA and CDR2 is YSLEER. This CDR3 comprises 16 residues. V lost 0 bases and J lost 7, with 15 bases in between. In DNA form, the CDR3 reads TGCGCCAGCAGCCAAGATCCTAACCGAGGGGGTGAAAAACTGTTTTTT. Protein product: CASSQDPNRGGEKLFF.

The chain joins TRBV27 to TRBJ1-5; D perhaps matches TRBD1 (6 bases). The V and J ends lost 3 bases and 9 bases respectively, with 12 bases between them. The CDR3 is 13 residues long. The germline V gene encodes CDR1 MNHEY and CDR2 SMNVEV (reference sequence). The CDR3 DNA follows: TGTGCCAGCAGTTTGGGGGGCAGGGGGCCCCAGCATTTT. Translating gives CASSLGGRGPQHF.

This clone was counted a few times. In DNA, the CDR3 is TGTGCCAGTACTCCGGCCGGGGAAAACATTCAGTACTTC. This encodes CASTPAGENIQYF. The gene calls are TRBV19 and TRBJ2-4; D may be TRBD2 (5 bases). This CDR3 region has 13 residues. Per germline, CDR1 LNHDA and CDR2 SQIVND (reference sequence). The germline V and J ends were trimmed by 7 bases and 5 bases, with 12 bases remaining between them.

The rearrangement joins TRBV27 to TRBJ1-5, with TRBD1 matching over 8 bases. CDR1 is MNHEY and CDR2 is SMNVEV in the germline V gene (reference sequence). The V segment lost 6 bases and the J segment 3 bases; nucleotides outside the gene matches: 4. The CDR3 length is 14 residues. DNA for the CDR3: TGTGCCAGCAGAGAGGACAGGGACAATCAGCCCCAGCATTTT. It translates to CASREDRDNQPQHF.

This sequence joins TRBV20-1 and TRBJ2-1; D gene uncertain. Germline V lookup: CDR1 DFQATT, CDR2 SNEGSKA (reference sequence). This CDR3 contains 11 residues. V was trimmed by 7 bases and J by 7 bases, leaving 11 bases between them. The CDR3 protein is CSEASRNEQFF. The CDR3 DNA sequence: TGCAGTGAAGCGTCACGAAATGAGCAGTTCTTC.

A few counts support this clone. CDR3 coding DNA: TGTGCCAGCCGACTGGGCGTTGCTAGCTACACCTTC. Protein: CASRLGVASYTF. V is TRBV2 and J is TRBJ1-2; D gene unclear. This CDR3 comprises 12 residues. V shed 8 bases and J shed 9 bases, with 16 bases lying between them. Germline V gene data show CDR1 as SNHLY and CDR2 as FYNNEI.

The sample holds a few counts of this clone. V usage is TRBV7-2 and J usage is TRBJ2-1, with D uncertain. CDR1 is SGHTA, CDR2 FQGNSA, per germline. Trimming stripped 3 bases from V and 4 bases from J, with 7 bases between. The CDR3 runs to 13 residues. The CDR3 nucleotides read TGTGCCAGCAGCTTGCAGGTTTACAATGAGCAGTTCTTC. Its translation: CASSLQVYNEQFF.

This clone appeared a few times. As DNA, the CDR3 is TGTGCCAGCAGCACCCACGGAGGGAGCGGCTACGAGCAGTACTTC. Its protein product is CASSTHGGSGYEQYF. The V call is TRBV9, the J call TRBJ2-5; a possible D gene is TRBD2 (6 bases). The assigned J gene may be wrong: the sequence end matches TRBJ2-7 better. Germline V lookup: CDR1 SGDLS, CDR2 YYNGEE. The CDR3 length is 15 residues.

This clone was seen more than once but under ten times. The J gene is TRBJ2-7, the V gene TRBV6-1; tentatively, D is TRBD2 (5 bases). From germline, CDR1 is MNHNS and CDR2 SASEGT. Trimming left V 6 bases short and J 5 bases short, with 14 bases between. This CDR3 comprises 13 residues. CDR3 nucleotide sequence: TGTGCCAGCAGGCCCCCCTCGAGGGACGAGCAGTACTTC. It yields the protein CASRPPSRDEQYF.

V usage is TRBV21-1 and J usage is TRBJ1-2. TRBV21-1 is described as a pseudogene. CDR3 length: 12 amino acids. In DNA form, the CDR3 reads TGTGCCAGCAGCGGGGGGCGGCTGGGCTACACCTTC. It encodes CASSGGRLGYTF.

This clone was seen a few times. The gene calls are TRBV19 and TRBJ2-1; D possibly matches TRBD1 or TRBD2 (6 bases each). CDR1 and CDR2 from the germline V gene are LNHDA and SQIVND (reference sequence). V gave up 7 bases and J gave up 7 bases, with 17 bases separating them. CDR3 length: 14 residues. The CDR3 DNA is TGTGCCAGTAAGGACCCATCGGGGGCTAATGAGCAGTTCTTC. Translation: CASKDPSGANEQFF.

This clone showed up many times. This chain's CDR3 is CASSEALSAEDYNEQFF. Here the CDR3 DNA reads TGTGCCAGCAGTGAAGCGCTTAGTGCGGAGGATTACAATGAGCAGTTCTTC. The chain combines TRBV2 with TRBJ2-1; weak D call: TRBD2 (5 bases). V lost 0 bases and J lost 4, with 16 bases in between. The CDR3 is 17 residues long. Germline loops: CDR1 SNHLY, CDR2 FYNNEI.